The 31 T cell receptor beta chains in this list originate from one sample, sequenced in a study of OX40 agonist ivuxolimab in advanced cancers. Method: immunoSEQ multiplex PCR; TCRdb's copy keeps in-frame clones and lacks some. The sample has some 80,000 clones; 85% are singletons. Sequencing was performed on CD4+ or CD8+ T cells sorted from blood, taken in a trial of the OX40 agonist ivuxolimab. These receptors were taken from an adult with an advanced solid tumor such as melanoma, head and neck, liver or kidney cancer.

In its sample, this clone was seen once. The genes are TRBV30 and TRBJ2-5; TRBD2 matches at 9 bases. The CDR3 runs 15 residues. Trimming removed 4 bases from V and 4 bases from J; junction bases left unmatched: 10. The germline V gene has CDR1 GTSNPN and CDR2 SVGIG (reference sequence). This chain's CDR3 is CAWTTVAGGRETQYF. The CDR3 DNA is TGTGCCTGGACTACAGTTGCGGGGGGGCGAGAGACCCAGTACTTC.

This CDR3 is CASSLDRDDIQYF. The CDR3 nucleotides are TGTGCCAGCAGCTTGGACAGGGATGACATTCAGTACTTC. The chain uses TRBV5-5 and TRBJ2-4; TRBD1 is a possible D gene (6 bases). This CDR3 region has 13 residues. Germline V CDR1 and CDR2: SGHKS, YYEKEE (reference sequence). Between the trimmed V and J ends, which lost 0 bases and 8 bases, there was a span of 9 bases.

The gene calls are TRBV6-5 and TRBJ2-5; the match to TRBD1 covers 7 bases. Germline V gives CDR1 MNHEY, CDR2 SVGAGI. Unmatched junction bases numbered 7, after V lost 3 bases and J lost 3 bases. The CDR3 runs 15 residues. The CDR3 region is CASSYSHRGKETQYF. CDR3 DNA: TGTGCCAGCAGTTATAGTCACAGGGGAAAAGAGACCCAGTACTTC.

The rearrangement uses TRBV23-1 and TRBJ2-1; 9 nucleotides agree with TRBD1. TRBV23-1 is assigned to the ORF class and has an uncertain function. The CDR3 has 13 amino acids. Unmatched junction bases numbered 6, after V lost 0 bases and J lost 15 bases. The CDR3 reads CASSQSRTGDAFF. The CDR3 DNA follows: TGCGCCAGCAGTCAATCGAGGACAGGGGATGCGTTCTTC.

The chain recombines TRBV30 with TRBJ2-3, with 11 bases aligning to TRBD2. The V gene end was trimmed by 1 base and the J gene end by 0 bases; junction bases not matched to a gene: 0. The germline CDR1 and CDR2 sequences are GTSNPN and SVGIG (reference sequence). This CDR3 is 15 amino acids long. CDR3 DNA: TGTGCCTGGAGTGGACTAGCGGGGAGCACAGATACGCAGTATTTT. Its protein is CAWSGLAGSTDTQYF.

The rearrangement uses TRBV11-2 and TRBJ2-7, with D unclear. Between the trimmed V and J ends, which lost 5 bases and 0 bases, there was a span of 11 bases. This CDR3 is built from 14 residues. Germline loops: CDR1 SGHAT, CDR2 FQNNGV. The CDR3: CASSRHTDSYEQYF. Here the CDR3 DNA reads TGTGCCAGCAGCCGACATACAGACTCCTACGAGCAGTACTTC.

The count of this clone is one. The gene calls are TRBV5-4 and TRBJ2-7; D possibly uses TRBD1 or TRBD2 (7 bases each). V dropped 1 base and J dropped 0 bases, with 11 bases sitting between them. Germline-derived CDR1 and CDR2 are SGHNT and YYREEE (reference sequence). This CDR3 is 15 amino acids long. The CDR3 loop is CASSLPRGGSYEQYF. CDR3 nucleotides: TGTGCCAGCAGCTTGCCCAGGGGGGGCTCCTACGAGCAGTACTTC.

This clone was detected once. V and J are TRBV5-4 and TRBJ2-3, with D possibly matching TRBD1 (6 bases). The germline V gene encodes CDR1 SGHNT and CDR2 YYREEE (reference sequence). The CDR3 runs 12 residues. This CDR3 is CSYSRGTDTQYF. The CDR3 DNA sequence: TGTTCTTACAGCAGGGGAACAGATACGCAGTATTTT.

The chain links TRBV15 to TRBJ1-1; D may be TRBD1 (5 bases). Trimming stripped 1 base from V and 4 bases from J, with 13 bases between. CDR1 is LNHNV and CDR2 is YYDKDF in the germline V gene (reference sequence). CDR3 length: 15 amino acids. The CDR3 here is CATSRVLLGGTEAFF. DNA of the CDR3: TGTGCCACCAGCAGAGTTCTTCTGGGGGGCACTGAAGCTTTCTTT.

V gene TRBV6-5 combines with J gene TRBJ1-3; perhaps TRBD1 as D (6 bases). CDR1 and CDR2 from the germline V gene are MNHEY and SVGAGI. The V end was cut by 7 bases, the J end by 4 bases, with 17 bases between. The CDR3 totals 15 residues. CDR3 nucleotides: TGTGCCAGCATCTTTACGGGGGGCTCCGGAAACACCATATATTTT. Amino acid sequence: CASIFTGGSGNTIYF.

The genes are TRBV4-3 and TRBJ2-3, with unresolved D. Germline lookup yields CDR1 LGHNA and CDR2 YSLEER. This CDR3 spans 13 amino acids. Trimming left V 5 bases short and J 5 bases short, with 11 bases between. The CDR3 DNA is TGCGCCAGCAGCGGGCCGGACGGAGATACGCAGTATTTT. Encoded protein: CASSGPDGDTQYF.

The chain couples TRBV9 to TRBJ1-3; D call uncertain. V lost 0 bases to trimming and J lost 1 base, with 11 bases between them. Germline CDR1 is SGDLS and CDR2 is YYNGEE. There are 16 residues in the CDR3. In DNA form, the CDR3 reads TGTGCCAGCAGCGTAGCTCAGACGGTTTCTGGAAACACCATATATTTT. It codes for CASSVAQTVSGNTIYF.

The chain employs TRBV4-2 and TRBJ2-3; TRBD2 agrees at 8 bases. V shed 0 bases, J shed 1 base, and the junction held 6 bases outside the gene matches. Germline V lookup: CDR1 LGHNA, CDR2 YNFKEQ. The CDR3 totals 17 residues. The CDR3 protein is CASSQDLAGGRTDTQYF. The DNA of the CDR3 is TGTGCCAGCAGCCAAGATCTGGCGGGGGGCCGCACAGATACGCAGTATTTT.

The chain recombines TRBV11-2 with TRBJ2-7; D gene uncertain. V was cut by 5 bases and J by 5 bases, with 7 bases left in between. CDR3 length: 11 amino acids. Per germline, CDR1 SGHAT and CDR2 FQNNGV. As DNA, the CDR3 is TGTGCCAGCAGCCCGGGCCACGAGCAGTACTTC. Protein sequence: CASSPGHEQYF.

The V and J genes are TRBV5-1 and TRBJ2-5; 9 nucleotides match TRBD2. V shed 0 bases and J 1 base; nucleotides not matched to a gene: 4. Germline V gene data show CDR1 as SGHRS and CDR2 as YFSETQ. The CDR3 spans 16 residues. DNA of the CDR3: TGCGCCAGCAGCTTGGTCGGTAGCGGGGGCCAAGAGACCCAGTACTTC. Its protein is CASSLVGSGGQETQYF.

CDR3 sequence (DNA): TGTGCCACTCAGGGACAGGGGAATATCTATGGCTACACCTTC. It encodes CATQGQGNIYGYTF. The chain is built from TRBV10-3 and TRBJ1-2, with 10 bases fitting TRBD1. J lost 4 bases, V lost 10 bases, and 9 bases had no gene match. Germline CDR1 is ENHRY and CDR2 is SYGVKD. The CDR3 extends over 14 amino acids.

The chain joins TRBV19 to TRBJ1-2, with D perhaps matching TRBD1 (5 bases). This CDR3 region has 14 residues. CDR1 LNHDA and CDR2 SQIVND come from the germline V gene (reference sequence). The ends were cut back, 9 bases at V and 3 bases at J, with 17 bases in the middle. The CDR3 loop reads CASHPQGTYYGYTF. In DNA form, the CDR3 reads TGTGCCAGCCACCCCCAGGGTACTTACTATGGCTACACCTTC.

The V and J genes are TRBV5-1 and TRBJ2-1; 12 bases are shared with TRBD2. Germline V gene lookup returns CDR1 SGHRS and CDR2 YFSETQ. The CDR3 consists of 14 residues. V was clipped by 0 bases and J by 8 bases; unmatched bases: 0. CDR3: CASSLGLAGDEQFF. CDR3 sequence (DNA): TGCGCCAGCAGCTTGGGACTAGCGGGGGATGAGCAGTTCTTC.

This sequence joins TRBV7-8 and TRBJ2-5; 7 bases align to TRBD2. Germline loops: CDR1 SGHVS, CDR2 FQNEAQ. The J segment lost 5 bases and the V segment lost 4 bases, leaving 4 bases of the junction unmatched. The CDR3 totals 13 residues. CDR3 nucleotides: TGTGCCAGCAGCTCCGGGGGGTCGGAGACCCAGTACTTC. Amino acids: CASSSGGSETQYF.

J is TRBJ2-7 and V is TRBV10-3; D unresolved. Germline loops: CDR1 ENHRY, CDR2 SYGVKD. V was cut by 8 bases and J by 4 bases, with 9 bases left in between. The CDR3 totals 11 residues. The CDR3 sequence is CAIGGIYEQYF. In nucleotides, the CDR3 is TGTGCCATCGGTGGTATTTACGAGCAGTACTTC.

J is TRBJ2-1 and V is TRBV6-1; D possibly corresponds to TRBD1 (6 bases). Germline V gene data show CDR1 as MNHNS and CDR2 as SASEGT. The V gene lost 4 bases and the J gene lost 5 bases, with 27 bases spanning the gap. CDR3 length: 19 residues. CDR3 coding DNA: TGTGCCAGCAGTGTGGGGAAACCTTCTAGCAGGGGCCTGCACAATGAGCAGTTCTTC. As protein: CASSVGKPSSRGLHNEQFF.

This rearrangement joins TRBV7-2 to TRBJ2-7; no reliable D call. In germline, CDR1 is SGHTA, CDR2 FQGNSA. Trimming took off 4 bases at V and 3 bases at J, with 19 bases between the two ends. This CDR3 is 16 amino acids long. DNA for the CDR3: TGTGCCAGCAGCTCGCAAGGCGGAAGCTCTTACTACGAGCAGTACTTC. Translated: CASSSQGGSSYYEQYF. Using reference TRBV7-2 and TRBJ2-7 for the parts outside the CDR3, the full variable domain is GAGVSQSPSNKVTEKGKDVELRCDPISGHTALYWYRQSLGQGLEFLIYFQGNSAPDKSGLPSDRFSAERTGGSVSTLTIQRTQQEDSAVYLCASSSQGGSSYYEQYFGPGTRLTVT.

Concerning this clone: Other DNA sequences in this sample translate to the same CDR3. The rearrangement uses TRBV27 and TRBJ2-7, with 9 bases aligning to TRBD1. Looked up from germline, CDR1 is MNHEY and CDR2 is SMNVEV (reference sequence). V gave up 1 base and J gave up 5 bases; unmatched junction bases: 3. There are 14 residues in the CDR3. CDR3 coding DNA: TGTGCCAGCAGTTTATTAGGACAGGGGAACGAGCAGTACTTC. It yields the protein CASSLLGQGNEQYF.

The chain links TRBV4-1 to TRBJ1-4; 10 nucleotides match TRBD1. Germline V gene sequence: CDR1 MGHRA, CDR2 YSYEKL. This CDR3 contains 16 residues. J gave up 7 bases and V 3 bases, and 8 bases lay outside the gene matches. CDR3 bases: TGCGCCAGCAGCCACCCCGGACAGGGGGAGGTTGAAAAACTGTTTTTT. Translating gives CASSHPGQGEVEKLFF.

V is TRBV5-5 and J is TRBJ2-7, with 8 positions matching TRBD2. The germline V gene encodes CDR1 SGHKS and CDR2 YYEKEE (reference sequence). The length of the CDR3 is 18 residues. V lost 0 bases to trimming and J lost 3 bases; unmatched junction nucleotides: 14. CDR3 sequence: CASSLGYWSGGNRYEQYF. The CDR3, as DNA: TGTGCCAGCAGCTTGGGTTATTGGAGCGGGGGCAATCGCTACGAGCAGTACTTC.

The rearrangement uses TRBV14 and TRBJ1-2; 7 bases align to TRBD1. The CDR3 is made up of 12 amino acids. Germline CDR1 reads SGHDN; CDR2 reads FVKESK. V lost 4 bases, J lost 9 bases, and 5 bases stayed unmatched. DNA for the CDR3: TGTGCCAGCAGCCTATCAGGGGGAAGCTACACCTTC. Translated: CASSLSGGSYTF.

The rearrangement uses TRBV19 and TRBJ2-7, with D perhaps being TRBD1 or TRBD2 (5 bases each). V lost 3 bases and J 2 bases, leaving 14 bases between the germline ends. The CDR3 runs to 15 residues. Germline CDR1 reads LNHDA; CDR2 reads SQIVND (reference sequence). This chain's CDR3 is CASSISGTKTYEQYF. Here the CDR3 DNA reads TGTGCCAGTAGTATCTCCGGGACGAAGACCTACGAGCAGTACTTC.

The CDR3 nucleotides are TGTGCCAGCTCCCCAGTGGGGGACGGGTACTACGAGCAGTACTTC. Residues: CASSPVGDGYYEQYF. The chain joins TRBV18 to TRBJ2-7; the D gene could be TRBD1 or TRBD2 (5 bases each). Germline values: CDR1 KGHSH, CDR2 LQKENI. The CDR3 length is 15 residues. Trimming left V 6 bases short and J 3 bases short, with 18 bases between.

The J gene is TRBJ1-2, the V gene TRBV6-1, with D maybe TRBD1 (6 bases). From germline, CDR1 is MNHNS and CDR2 SASEGT. The CDR3 is 13 amino acids. Trimming shortened V by 8 bases and J by 5 bases, and 15 bases separated the two germline ends. The CDR3 reads CASPGQNIYGYTF. The CDR3 region has the DNA TGTGCCAGCCCTGGACAGAACATTTATGGCTACACCTTC.

This CDR3 reads CASSERARLLGQSGRELFF. As DNA, the CDR3 is TGTGCCAGCAGTGAGCGGGCCCGACTCCTGGGACAGAGCGGGCGGGAGCTGTTTTTT. V usage is TRBV6-1 and J usage is TRBJ2-2, with a possible D match to TRBD1 (7 bases). V lost 3 bases and J lost 9, with 29 bases in between. In germline, CDR1 is MNHNS, CDR2 SASEGT. The CDR3 has 19 residues.

The chain couples TRBV11-2 to TRBJ1-2; D might be TRBD1 (6 bases). The CDR3 covers 13 residues. Between the trimmed V and J ends, which lost 7 bases and 8 bases, there was a span of 17 bases. From germline, CDR1 is SGHAT and CDR2 FQNNGV. The CDR3 reads CASTVGGSWGYTF. CDR3 DNA: TGTGCCAGCACCGTAGGGGGGTCTTGGGGCTACACCTTC.